This T cell receptor beta chain comes out of a study of T cell responses to AZD1222 COVID-19 vaccine. The assay was immunoSEQ multiplex PCR, and TCRdb's table has in-frame clones only and misses some. The data hold around 85,000 clones, with 75% to 90% observed a single time. There are 17 residues in the CDR3. Germline values: CDR1 LGHNA, CDR2 YNFKEQ. J lost 2 bases, V lost 4 bases, and 8 bases had no gene match. V is TRBV4-2 and J is TRBJ2-2, with TRBD2 matching over 9 bases. Sequencing used peripheral blood, obtained 28 days after the second AZD1222 dose. This clonotype originated in an adult who received the AZD1222 COVID-19 vaccine. CDR3 region: CASSLHPSGVNTGELFF. As DNA, the CDR3 is TGTGCCAGCAGCCTGCACCCTAGCGGGGTAAACACCGGGGAGCTGTTTTTT.